This T cell receptor beta chain was recovered during a study of T and B cells in COVID-19 patients. Study in general: Active-infection patients were older, median roughly 73 years, than recovered patients, median around 30 years.

CDR1 and CDR2 from the germline V gene are MNHEY and SVGAGI. This CDR3 has 16 amino acids. Losses at the gene ends were 6 bases for V and 0 bases for J; bases not matched to a gene: 5. BIOMED2 TRB-A/B primer pools were used in multiplex TRB PCR. A single record per CDR3 protein comes from TCRdb applying MiXCR to the multiplex PCR reads. The sample lists approximately 5,100 distinct CDR3 sequences; 33% were seen once. Blood genomic DNA input for TRB amplification was about 240-550 ng. This clonotype was counted a few times. Sequencing was done on a sample of blood. The chain is built from TRBV6-5 and TRBJ2-6, with 7 bases aligning to TRBD1. The sequence came from a human donor who had recovered from COVID-19. The CDR3 sequence is CASSDRVSSGANVLTF. The CDR3 region has the DNA TGTGCCAGCAGCGACAGGGTTTCCTCTGGGGCCAACGTCCTGACTTTC.